The text below deals with one T cell receptor (beta chain). The data originate from a study of shared clonotypes between healthy human individuals. Clones were sequenced by immunoSEQ multiplex PCR, and TCRdb holds only the in-frame ones, with some missing. The sample lists some 2,000,000 clones, roughly 95% occurring once. The CDR3 loop spans 16 amino acids. V lost 4 bases and J lost 8, with 19 bases in between. The germline V gene has CDR1 SGHRS and CDR2 YFSETQ. The rearrangement links TRBV5-1 to TRBJ1-6, with D unclear. This clonotype was obtained from a young man in good health. Sample: naive CD4+ T cells sorted from blood. Subset reported: CD45RA+ positively selected. CDR3 sequence: CASSISYWGKDSPLHF. The CDR3 region has the DNA TGCGCCAGCAGCATCTCCTATTGGGGTAAAGATTCACCCCTCCACTTT. The full variable domain, with the rest looked up from reference TRBV5-1 and TRBJ1-6, is KAGVTQTPRYLIKTRGQQVTLSCSPISGHRSVSWYQQTPGQGLQFLFEYFSETQRNKGNFPGRFSGRQFSNSRSEMNVSTLELGDSALYLCASSISYWGKDSPLHFGNGTRLTVT.